The sequence of this T cell receptor (beta chain) was determined in a study of blood T cells in healthy people across ages (dated by TCRdb to the mid-2010s). At the level of the whole study: In model experiments, template switching captured roughly one uniquely barcoded TCR beta cDNA molecule for every two T cells. Age-related changes in TCR beta repertoire diversity were measured in the study by deep sequencing normalized with unique cDNA molecular identifiers. Donors of different ages were randomly distributed across sequencing lanes to avoid experimental bias. Two additional independent replicas of 1 million unique cDNA reads from the same blood draw were analyzed for two donors (one aged 18 to 30 and one aged 80 or older). The donors were split into four age groups: young (average about 16 years), middle-aged (39), aged (approximately 60) and long-lived (roughly 77). Broader findings and caveats from the paper: Observed TCR beta diversity per million T cells fell roughly linearly with age, and a significant reduction was already apparent by age about 36. Total diversity estimates from one million sequenced T cells were considered lower bounds and underestimates. Conclusive comparison of naive and antigen-experienced compartments was prevented by the profiling of bulk unsorted PBMCs. Compared with the aged group, more naive CD4+ T cells, fewer expanded clones and increased TCR diversity were shown by the long-lived group, suggesting age selection. There was a strong correlation between observed TCR beta diversity and the percentage of naive T cells measured by flow cytometry. Because donor CMV infection status was unknown, age-related changes in expanded clonotypes were potentially confounded.

Donors were a few dozen systemically healthy Caucasian individuals from Russia aged roughly 6 to 90 years. Each donor gave 9 to 10 milliliters of peripheral blood, collected into EDTA-treated Vacutainer tubes. Ficoll-Paque density-gradient centrifugation was used to isolate PBMCs, with at least 7 million obtained per sample. Total RNA, at least 6 micrograms per sample, was extracted from PBMCs with Trizol reagent. For every donor, flow cytometry on a PBMC aliquot measured the percentage of naive CD45RAhigh/CD27high T cells. Cut back by 6 bases and 5 bases, the V and J ends lie 7 bases apart. Including cysteine and phenylalanine, the CDR3 has 11 amino acids. Left in the record is the CDR3 DNA by itself, 33 bases read in frame from the first base. Taken from the germline V gene, the CDR1 and CDR2 loops are MNHEY and SVGEGT. Ten or more counts support this clonotype. Its cognate antigen has yet to be identified. Per-base qualities were not stored, and no clone one base away is much larger.

Receptors were amplified or captured by 5' RACE. The instrument was an Illumina HiSeq 2500. A second about 7 to 12 cycle PCR used a sample-barcoded 5' primer and a J-beta primer mix. A unique molecular identifier was introduced onto each TCR beta cDNA molecule by a template-switch 5' adaptor carrying 12 random nucleotides. Each sample yielded at least 2.5 million CDR3-containing paired-end reads. First-strand cDNA was synthesized from all RNA with the Mint cDNA synthesis kit, primed by a TRBC-specific oligonucleotide. All cDNA was treated with uracil-DNA glycosylase and then went through a first 18-cycle PCR with the universal primers M1SS and BC2_uni_R. Under the source paper's analysis protocol: Each sample was normalized by randomly selecting 1 million high-quality reads, each carrying a distinct molecular identifier. Instead of being binned into consensus sequences, reads with shared molecular identifiers were discarded. CDR3 identification, clonotype clustering and error correction used MiTCR with a Q25 quality threshold and the strictest error-elimination algorithm. Lower-bound total TCR beta diversity was estimated with a nonparametric unseen species model using Euler transformation. The public reads were reprocessed in TCRdb via fastp at Q25 and MiXCR, keeping in-frame beta chains. Each CDR3 protein appears once, grouped with its most common genes and DNA. TCRdb, not the original authors, processed these V and J calls. In all, the sample holds 600,000 or so distinct CDR3 sequences, and 25% to 35% of those were seen once. The top ten clones comprise approximately 15% of the sample.

Sequencing was carried out using blood. The clonotype comes from a woman older than 75 in good health. The chain was built from TRBV6-2 or TRBV6-3 and TRBJ2-5, with no confident D gene call. The CDR3 region: CASRRLETQYF. The DNA sequence is TGTGCCAGCAGACGCCTCGAGACCCAGTACTTC.